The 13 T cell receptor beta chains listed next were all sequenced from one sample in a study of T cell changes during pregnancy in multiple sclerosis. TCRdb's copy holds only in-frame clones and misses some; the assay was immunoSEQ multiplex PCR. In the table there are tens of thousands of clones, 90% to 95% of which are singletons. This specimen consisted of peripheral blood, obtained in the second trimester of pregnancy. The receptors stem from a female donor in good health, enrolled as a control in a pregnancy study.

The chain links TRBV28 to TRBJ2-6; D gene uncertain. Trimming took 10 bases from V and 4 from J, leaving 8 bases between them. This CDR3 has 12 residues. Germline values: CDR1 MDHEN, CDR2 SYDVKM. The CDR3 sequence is CATKVGANVLTF. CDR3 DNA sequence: TGTGCCACTAAAGTCGGGGCCAACGTCCTGACTTTC.

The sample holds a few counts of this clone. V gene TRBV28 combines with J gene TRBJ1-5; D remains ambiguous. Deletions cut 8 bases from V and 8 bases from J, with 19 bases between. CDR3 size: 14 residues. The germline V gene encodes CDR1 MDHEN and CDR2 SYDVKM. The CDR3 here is CASSLRGLEEPQHF. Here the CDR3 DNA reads TGTGCCAGCTCCCTGAGAGGGTTGGAAGAGCCCCAGCATTTT.

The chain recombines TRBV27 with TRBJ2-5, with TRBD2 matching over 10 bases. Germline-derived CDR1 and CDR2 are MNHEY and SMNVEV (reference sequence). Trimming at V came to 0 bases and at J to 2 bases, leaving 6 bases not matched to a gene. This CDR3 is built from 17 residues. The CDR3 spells CASSLSPSSGSQETQYF. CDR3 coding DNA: TGTGCCAGCAGTTTATCACCCTCTAGCGGGAGTCAAGAGACCCAGTACTTC.

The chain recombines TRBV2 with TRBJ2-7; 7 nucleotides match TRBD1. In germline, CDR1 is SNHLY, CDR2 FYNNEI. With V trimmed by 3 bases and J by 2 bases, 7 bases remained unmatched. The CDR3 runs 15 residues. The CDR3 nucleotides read TGTGCCAGCAGTGACATAAGTCAGGGGGCCTACGAGCAGTACTTC. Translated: CASSDISQGAYEQYF.

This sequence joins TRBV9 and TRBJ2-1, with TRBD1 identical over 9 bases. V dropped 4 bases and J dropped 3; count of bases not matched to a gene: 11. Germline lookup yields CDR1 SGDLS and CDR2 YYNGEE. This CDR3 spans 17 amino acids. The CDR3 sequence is CASSPRPGTGNYNEQFF. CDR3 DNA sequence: TGTGCCAGCAGCCCACGTCCCGGGACAGGGAACTACAATGAGCAGTTCTTC. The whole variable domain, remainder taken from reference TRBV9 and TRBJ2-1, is DSGVTQTPKHLITATGQRVTLRCSPRSGDLSVYWYQQSLDQGLQFLIQYYNGEERAKGNILERFSAQQFPDLHSELNLSSLELGDSALYFCASSPRPGTGNYNEQFFGPGTRLTVL.

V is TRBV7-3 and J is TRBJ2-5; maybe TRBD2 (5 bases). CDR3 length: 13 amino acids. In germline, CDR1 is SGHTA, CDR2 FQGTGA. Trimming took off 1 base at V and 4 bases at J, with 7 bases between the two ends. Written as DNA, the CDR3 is TGTGCCAGCAGCTTAATGGAGGCAGAGACCCAGTACTTC. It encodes CASSLMEAETQYF.

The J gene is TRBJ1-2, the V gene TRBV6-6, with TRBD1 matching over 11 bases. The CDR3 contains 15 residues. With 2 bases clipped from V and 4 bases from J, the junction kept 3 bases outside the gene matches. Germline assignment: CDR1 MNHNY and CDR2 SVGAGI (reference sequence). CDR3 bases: TGTGCCAGCAGTTACGATGGGACAGGGGGCTATGGCTACACCTTC. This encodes CASSYDGTGGYGYTF.

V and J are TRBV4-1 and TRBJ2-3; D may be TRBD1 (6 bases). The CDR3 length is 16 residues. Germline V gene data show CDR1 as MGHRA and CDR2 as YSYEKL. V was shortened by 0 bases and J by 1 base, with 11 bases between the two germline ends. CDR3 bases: TGCGCCAGCAGCCAAGACGCCGGACAGCGCACAGATACGCAGTATTTT. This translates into CASSQDAGQRTDTQYF.

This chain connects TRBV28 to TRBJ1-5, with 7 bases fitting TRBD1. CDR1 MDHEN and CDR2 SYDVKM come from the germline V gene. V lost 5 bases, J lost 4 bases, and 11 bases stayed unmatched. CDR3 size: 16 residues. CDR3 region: CASSETSAGGNQPQHF. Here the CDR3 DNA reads TGTGCCAGCAGTGAGACCTCTGCAGGGGGGAATCAGCCCCAGCATTTT. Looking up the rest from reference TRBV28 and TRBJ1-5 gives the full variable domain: DVKVTQSSRYLVKRTGEKVFLECVQDMDHENMFWYRQDPGLGLRLIYFSYDVKMKEKGDIPEGYSVSREKKERFSLILESASTNQTSMYLCASSETSAGGNQPQHFGDGTRLSIL.

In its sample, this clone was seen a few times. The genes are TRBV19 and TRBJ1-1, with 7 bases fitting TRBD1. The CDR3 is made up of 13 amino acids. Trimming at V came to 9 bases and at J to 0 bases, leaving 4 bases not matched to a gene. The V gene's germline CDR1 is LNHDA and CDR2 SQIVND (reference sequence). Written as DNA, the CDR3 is TGTGCCAGCTCGGGGACAGTGAACACTGAAGCTTTCTTT. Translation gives CASSGTVNTEAFF. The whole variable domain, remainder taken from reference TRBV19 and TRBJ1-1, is DGGITQSPKYLFRKEGQNVTLSCEQNLNHDAMYWYRQDPGQGLRLIYYSQIVNDFQKGDIAEGYSVSREKKESFPLTVTSAQKNPTAFYLCASSGTVNTEAFFGQGTRLTVV.

The CDR3 coding sequence is TGCAGCGTTGAAGGGCTCTCCTACAATGAGCAGTTCTTC. Its translation is CSVEGLSYNEQFF. This chain links TRBV29-1 with TRBJ2-1; D is undetermined. The CDR3 runs to 13 residues. Germline V gives CDR1 SQVTM, CDR2 ANQGSEA. Trimming shortened V by 1 base and J by 0 bases, and 4 bases separated the two germline ends.

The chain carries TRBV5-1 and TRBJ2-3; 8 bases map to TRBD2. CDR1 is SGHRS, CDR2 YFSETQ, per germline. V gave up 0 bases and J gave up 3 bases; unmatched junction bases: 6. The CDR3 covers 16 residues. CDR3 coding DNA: TGCGCCAGCAGCTTGGAACCTAGCGGGTTAACAGATACGCAGTATTTT. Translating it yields CASSLEPSGLTDTQYF.

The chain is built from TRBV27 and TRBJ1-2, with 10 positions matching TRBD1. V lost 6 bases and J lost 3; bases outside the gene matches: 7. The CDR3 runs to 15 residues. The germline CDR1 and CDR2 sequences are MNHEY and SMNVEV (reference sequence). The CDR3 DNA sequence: TGTGCCAGCAGCCCCGGACAGGGGGGATACTATGGCTACACCTTC. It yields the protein CASSPGQGGYYGYTF.